These 32 T cell receptor beta chains share one sample of origin, sequenced in a study of blood T cell repertoires in COVID-19. Sequencing used immunoSEQ multiplex PCR; TCRdb keeps in-frame clones, though not all of them. This sample has 250,000 to 350,000 clones; around 90% occur once, and the top ten carry 2% to 3%. Sequencing used PBMCs or T cells enriched from blood (not recorded which). The source is a man between 60 and 75 years old who had recovered from COVID-19.

This clone was picked up a small number of times. The CDR3, as DNA: TGTGCCAGCAGTGAGGGACAGGCCCCCTATGGCTACACCTTC. This sequence encodes CASSEGQAPYGYTF. The J gene is TRBJ1-2, the V gene TRBV6-1; 8 positions match TRBD1. Germline V gene data show CDR1 as MNHNS and CDR2 as SASEGT. The CDR3 is made up of 14 amino acids. The V segment lost 3 bases and the J segment 4 bases; nucleotides outside the gene matches: 4.

V and J are TRBV5-1 and TRBJ1-1; D not certain. CDR1 is SGHRS and CDR2 is YFSETQ in the germline V gene. This CDR3 region has 14 residues. V shed 3 bases and J shed 1 base, with 10 bases lying between them. The CDR3 is CASSSLRENTEAFF. The CDR3 DNA is TGCGCCAGCAGCTCGCTCCGGGAGAACACTGAAGCTTTCTTT.

The CDR3 reads CASSLTQASPLHF. The CDR3 region has the DNA TGTGCCAGCAGCTTAACCCAGGCCTCACCCCTCCACTTT. The chain employs TRBV7-3 and TRBJ1-6; D is uncertain. Germline V lookup: CDR1 SGHTA, CDR2 FQGTGA. The CDR3 consists of 13 residues. V was pared by 0 bases and J by 10 bases, with 7 bases between.

The chain recombines TRBV4-3 with TRBJ1-2; TRBD1 matches at 7 bases. CDR1 LGHNA and CDR2 YSLEER come from the germline V gene. This CDR3 contains 15 residues. J gave up 4 bases and V 0 bases, and 5 bases lay outside the gene matches. The CDR3 nucleotides read TGCGCCAGCAGCCAAGACCGGACAGGTGCCTATGGCTACACCTTC. Amino acids: CASSQDRTGAYGYTF.

In this sample, this clone turned up once. V and J are TRBV11-3 and TRBJ2-3, with D perhaps TRBD2 (5 bases). CDR1 is SGHNT, CDR2 YENEEA, per germline. Trimming took off 2 bases at V and 4 bases at J, with 10 bases between the two ends. This CDR3 has 14 amino acids. This CDR3 reads CASSLPSRSDTQYF. As DNA, the CDR3 is TGTGCCAGCAGCTTACCTAGCAGGTCAGATACGCAGTATTTT.

This sequence joins TRBV30 and TRBJ2-1; TRBD2 agrees at 7 bases. Unmatched junction bases numbered 7, after V lost 5 bases and J lost 9 bases. This CDR3 has 12 amino acids. Germline V gives CDR1 GTSNPN, CDR2 SVGIG (reference sequence). CDR3 sequence: CAWEHSSGEQFF. The CDR3 DNA sequence: TGTGCCTGGGAGCACTCTAGCGGTGAGCAGTTCTTC.

The J gene is TRBJ1-2, the V gene TRBV4-2, with no clear D. This CDR3 has 15 residues. Germline CDR1 reads LGHNA; CDR2 reads YNFKEQ. The V gene lost 1 base and the J gene lost 2 bases, with 11 bases spanning the gap. DNA of the CDR3: TGTGCCAGCAGCCAAGGGAGCGGAGGGAACTATGGCTACACCTTC. Translating gives CASSQGSGGNYGYTF.

This clone appeared a few times. The rearrangement links TRBV5-6 to TRBJ2-1; the match to TRBD2 covers 7 bases. Germline lookup yields CDR1 SGHDT and CDR2 YYEEEE. V was clipped by 2 bases and J by 6 bases; unmatched bases: 11. CDR3 length: 16 residues. In DNA, the CDR3 is TGTGCCAGCAGCTTCATGGGCGGGAGAGGCAGCAATGAGCAGTTCTTC. Its translation: CASSFMGGRGSNEQFF.

As to this clone: The same CDR3 also results from other DNA sequences found in this sample. The genes are TRBV7-2 and TRBJ1-2, with 8 bases aligning to TRBD1. The CDR3 covers 14 residues. V shed 1 base and J 4 bases; nucleotides not matched to a gene: 2. CDR1 is SGHTA and CDR2 is FQGNSA in the germline V gene. The CDR3 sequence: CASSLGGTGYGYTF. Here the CDR3 DNA reads TGTGCCAGCAGCTTAGGCGGGACAGGCTATGGCTACACCTTC.

The rearrangement joins TRBV30 to TRBJ2-5; 14 positions match TRBD2. CDR1 GTSNPN and CDR2 SVGIG come from the germline V gene (reference sequence). CDR3 length equals 13 residues. V shed 1 base, J shed 9 bases, and the junction held 1 base outside the gene matches. The CDR3 loop reads CAWSGLAGGAQYF. The CDR3 nucleotides read TGTGCCTGGAGTGGACTAGCGGGGGGGGCCCAGTACTTC.

The genes are TRBV2 and TRBJ1-5; TRBD1 matches at 7 bases. V lost 7 bases, J lost 3 bases, and 12 bases stayed unmatched. Germline V CDR1 and CDR2: SNHLY, FYNNEI. The CDR3 is 16 amino acids. The CDR3: CASTVTGWYDNQPQHF. The CDR3 region has the DNA TGTGCCAGCACTGTGACAGGGTGGTATGACAATCAGCCCCAGCATTTT.

This chain links TRBV9 with TRBJ2-3, with D unresolved. Germline CDR1 reads SGDLS; CDR2 reads YYNGEE. This CDR3 contains 13 residues. Trimming left V 1 base short and J 9 bases short, with 12 bases between. The CDR3 reads CASSVSTSQTQYF. The CDR3 nucleotides are TGTGCCAGCAGCGTAAGTACCTCCCAGACGCAGTATTTT.

This clone came up once. The chain couples TRBV3-1 (or the pseudogene TRBV3-2) to TRBJ1-2; the match to TRBD1 covers 9 bases. Germline assignment: CDR1 LGHDT and CDR2 YNNKEL (reference sequence). This CDR3 has 15 amino acids. J was trimmed by 9 bases and V by 4 bases; bases with no gene match: 12. The CDR3 spells CASSLHRGRLVSYTF. The CDR3 DNA follows: TGTGCCAGCAGCCTTCACAGGGGGCGTCTTGTCAGCTACACCTTC.

This chain links TRBV7-3 with TRBJ2-1; D possibly corresponds to TRBD2 (6 bases). This CDR3 region has 13 residues. The germline V gene has CDR1 SGHTA and CDR2 FQGTGA. V gave up 1 base and J gave up 6 bases, with 7 bases separating them. CDR3: CASSLMGGNEQFF. The CDR3 DNA sequence: TGTGCCAGCAGCTTAATGGGGGGCAATGAGCAGTTCTTC.

The chain uses TRBV3-1 (or the pseudogene TRBV3-2) and TRBJ2-1; D perhaps matches TRBD1 (6 bases). Germline assignment: CDR1 LGHDT and CDR2 YNNKEL (reference sequence). The CDR3 covers 12 residues. Trimming stripped 2 bases from V and 7 bases from J, with 6 bases between. For the CDR3, the DNA is TGTGCCAGCAGCCAACAGGGGAATGAGCAGTTCTTC. Translation: CASSQQGNEQFF.

The chain has TRBV27 and TRBJ1-2; a weak D match, TRBD1 (5 bases). V was clipped by 4 bases and J by 4 bases, with 19 bases between them. This CDR3 is 16 amino acids long. Germline assignment: CDR1 MNHEY and CDR2 SMNVEV (reference sequence). The CDR3 region has the DNA TGTGCCAGCAGTTCCACATTAGGGGTACATAGCTATGGCTACACCTTC. The encoded protein is CASSSTLGVHSYGYTF.

The chain uses TRBV21-1 and TRBJ1-2. TRBV21-1 is deemed a pseudogene. The CDR3 sequence is 15 residues long. This CDR3 reads CASSKAGGEGDGYTF. Written as DNA, the CDR3 is TGTGCCAGCAGCAAAGCAGGAGGGGAGGGCGATGGCTACACCTTC.

J is TRBJ2-1 and V is TRBV5-6, with 9 nucleotides matching TRBD2. The CDR3 is 14 amino acids. Germline V gene lookup returns CDR1 SGHDT and CDR2 YYEEEE. With 0 bases clipped from V and 13 bases from J, the junction kept 8 bases outside the gene matches. CDR3 sequence reads: CASSLGLAVNGQFF. In DNA form, the CDR3 reads TGTGCCAGCAGCTTGGGACTAGCGGTAAATGGACAGTTCTTC.

The genes are TRBV5-4 and TRBJ1-6; D is possibly TRBD1 (6 bases). CDR1 is SGHNT and CDR2 is YYREEE in the germline V gene (reference sequence). The length of the CDR3 is 14 residues. Trimming stripped 4 bases from V and 6 bases from J, with 11 bases between. The CDR3 DNA follows: TGTGCCAGCAGCCCGGACAGAGTTAATTCACCCCTCCACTTT. Its translation is CASSPDRVNSPLHF. Together with reference TRBV5-4 and TRBJ1-6, the CDR3 gives the full variable domain: ETGVTQSPTHLIKTRGQQVTLRCSSQSGHNTVSWYQQALGQGPQFIFQYYREEENGRGNFPPRFSGLQFPNYSSELNVNALELDDSALYLCASSPDRVNSPLHFGNGTRLTVT.

To note about this clone: The identical CDR3 is also encoded by other nucleotide sequences in the sample. J is TRBJ2-2 and V is TRBV4-2; the match to TRBD1 covers 7 bases. V shed 0 bases, J shed 6 bases, and the junction held 7 bases outside the gene matches. CDR1 and CDR2 from the germline V gene are LGHNA and YNFKEQ. This CDR3 region has 16 residues. The CDR3, as DNA: TGTGCCAGCAGCCAAGAAATAGGGGGCCGGGCCGGGGAGCTGTTTTTT. This gives the protein CASSQEIGGRAGELFF.

V gene TRBV5-6 combines with J gene TRBJ1-1, with D possibly being TRBD1 (6 bases). The length of the CDR3 is 16 residues. Germline assignment: CDR1 SGHDT and CDR2 YYEEEE. V lost 4 bases to trimming and J lost 5 bases, with 21 bases between them. CDR3 DNA sequence: TGTGCCAGCAGCCGTTACCCAGGGGAGCCCGCGACTGAAGCTTTCTTT. Amino acids: CASSRYPGEPATEAFF.

This clone was observed a handful of times. V usage is TRBV12-3 or TRBV12-4 and J usage is TRBJ1-5; D remains ambiguous. V lost 3 bases and J lost 4, with 7 bases in between. The CDR3 spans 13 residues. CDR3 sequence (DNA): TGTGCCAGCAGTTTGATTGCGAATCAGCCCCAGCATTTT. Translated, it gives CASSLIANQPQHF.

The chain combines TRBV9 with TRBJ2-1; TRBD1 is a possible D gene (6 bases). The CDR3 has 16 residues. The V gene lost 3 bases and the J gene lost 0 bases, with 13 bases spanning the gap. Germline loops: CDR1 SGDLS, CDR2 YYNGEE. CDR3 nucleotide sequence: TGTGCCAGCAGCGGAGGACAGTCAAGCTCCTACAATGAGCAGTTCTTC. Amino acid sequence: CASSGGQSSSYNEQFF.

The chain recombines TRBV28 with TRBJ2-2; 13 nucleotides agree with TRBD2. J lost 6 bases, V lost 6 bases, and 16 bases had no gene match. Germline CDR1 reads MDHEN; CDR2 reads SYDVKM. The CDR3 spans 19 residues. As DNA, the CDR3 is TGTGCCAGCAGGACCAGGGGTGGACTAGCGGGAGATTCACCCGGGGAGCTGTTTTTT. Its translation is CASRTRGGLAGDSPGELFF. The full variable domain, in which reference TRBV28 and TRBJ2-2 provide the parts outside the CDR3, is DVKVTQSSRYLVKRTGEKVFLECVQDMDHENMFWYRQDPGLGLRLIYFSYDVKMKEKGDIPEGYSVSREKKERFSLILESASTNQTSMYLCASRTRGGLAGDSPGELFFGEGSRLTVL.

J is TRBJ2-1 and V is TRBV4-1, with D possibly being TRBD2 (6 bases). V was trimmed by 2 bases and J by 7 bases, leaving 24 bases between them. This CDR3 spans 18 amino acids. CDR1 and CDR2 (germline): MGHRA, YSYEKL. The CDR3 DNA is TGCGCCAGCAGCCAAAATCCCCATAGCGGATCCCTTGGAAATGAGCAGTTCTTC. It translates to CASSQNPHSGSLGNEQFF.

This chain uses TRBV15 with TRBJ2-7; D perhaps matches TRBD2 (5 bases). This CDR3 contains 15 residues. Germline assignment: CDR1 LNHNV and CDR2 YYDKDF (reference sequence). V was clipped by 2 bases and J by 3 bases, with 14 bases between them. The CDR3 here is CATSRTGISDYEQYF. For the CDR3, the DNA is TGTGCCACCAGCAGAACCGGGATCTCCGACTACGAGCAGTACTTC. The full variable domain, in which reference TRBV15 and TRBJ2-7 provide the parts outside the CDR3, is DAMVIQNPRYQVTQFGKPVTLSCSQTLNHNVMYWYQQKSSQAPKLLFHYYDKDFNNEADTPDNFQSRRPNTSFCFLDIRSPGLGDTAMYLCATSRTGISDYEQYFGPGTRLTVT.

V usage is TRBV7-2 and J usage is TRBJ1-4; D gene uncertain. Germline V gene data show CDR1 as SGHTA and CDR2 as FQGNSA. The V end lost 5 bases, the J end lost 7 bases, and 14 bases lay between the germline ends. The CDR3 covers 14 residues. The CDR3 protein is CASSPPGLSEKLFF. The CDR3 DNA reads TGTGCCAGCAGCCCCCCAGGACTCAGTGAAAAACTGTTTTTT.

The chain joins TRBV5-1 to TRBJ2-1; 7 bases agree with TRBD2. Trimming cost V 4 bases and J 3 bases; bases outside gene matches: 1. Germline CDR1 reads SGHRS; CDR2 reads YFSETQ. The CDR3 is 13 amino acids. The CDR3 reads CASSGTIYNEQFF. In DNA, the CDR3 is TGCGCCAGCAGCGGGACTATCTACAATGAGCAGTTCTTC.

The J gene is TRBJ1-1, the V gene TRBV23-1; 8 bases fit TRBD1. TRBV23-1 is reported as an ORF; its role is uncertain. V lost 4 bases, J lost 1 base, and 2 bases stayed unmatched. CDR3 length: 14 amino acids. The CDR3 region has the DNA TGCGCCAGCAGTCCAGACAGGGGGAACACTGAAGCTTTCTTT. This codes for CASSPDRGNTEAFF.

The genes are TRBV6-5 and TRBJ2-3, with D perhaps TRBD2 (5 bases). The CDR3 is 14 amino acids. Germline-derived CDR1 and CDR2 are MNHEY and SVGAGI. V was cut by 6 bases and J by 4 bases, with 14 bases left in between. As DNA, the CDR3 is TGTGCCAGCAGGTCGGGGTTGAGCGCAGATACGCAGTATTTT. Protein: CASRSGLSADTQYF.

The chain uses TRBV24-1 and TRBJ1-2, with D possibly being TRBD1 (5 bases). This CDR3 spans 13 amino acids. V dropped 7 bases and J dropped 6 bases, with 14 bases sitting between them. The germline V gene has CDR1 KGHDR and CDR2 SFDVKD. In DNA, the CDR3 is TGTGCCACCAGGGGGCGGCACCTAGATGGCTACACCTTC. The encoded protein is CATRGRHLDGYTF.

The gene calls are TRBV2 and TRBJ1-5, with 10 bases lining up with TRBD1. The CDR3 is 16 residues long. The germline gives CDR1 SNHLY, CDR2 FYNNEI. Unmatched junction bases numbered 0, after V lost 1 base and J lost 0 bases. CDR3 nucleotides: TGTGCCAGCAGTGAAGGGACAGGGGGTAGCAATCAGCCCCAGCATTTT. Translated, it gives CASSEGTGGSNQPQHF.